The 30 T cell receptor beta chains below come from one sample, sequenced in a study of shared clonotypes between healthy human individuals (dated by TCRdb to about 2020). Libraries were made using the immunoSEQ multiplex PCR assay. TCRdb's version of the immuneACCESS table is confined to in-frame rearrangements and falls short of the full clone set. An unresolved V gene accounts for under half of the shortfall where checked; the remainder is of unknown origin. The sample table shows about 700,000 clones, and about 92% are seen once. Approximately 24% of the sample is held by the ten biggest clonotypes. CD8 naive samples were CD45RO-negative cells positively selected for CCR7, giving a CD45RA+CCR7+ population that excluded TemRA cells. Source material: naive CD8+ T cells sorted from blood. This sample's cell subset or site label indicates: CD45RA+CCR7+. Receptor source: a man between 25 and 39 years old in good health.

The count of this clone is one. Here the CDR3 reads CATSRVLPGQGFSGYTF. The CDR3 nucleotides are TGTGCCACCAGCAGAGTGCTACCGGGACAGGGTTTCTCTGGCTACACCTTC. The chain employs TRBV15 and TRBJ1-2, with TRBD1 matching 9 bases. This CDR3 contains 17 residues. Trimming took 1 base from V and 7 from J; bases not matched to a gene: 13. Germline assignment: CDR1 LNHNV and CDR2 YYDKDF (reference sequence).

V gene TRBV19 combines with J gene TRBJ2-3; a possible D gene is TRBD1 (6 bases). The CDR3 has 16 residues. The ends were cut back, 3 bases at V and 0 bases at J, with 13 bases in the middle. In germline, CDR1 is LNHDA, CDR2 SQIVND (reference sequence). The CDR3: CASSIRVGASTDTQYF. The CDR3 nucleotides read TGTGCCAGTAGTATTCGGGTGGGGGCGAGCACAGATACGCAGTATTTT.

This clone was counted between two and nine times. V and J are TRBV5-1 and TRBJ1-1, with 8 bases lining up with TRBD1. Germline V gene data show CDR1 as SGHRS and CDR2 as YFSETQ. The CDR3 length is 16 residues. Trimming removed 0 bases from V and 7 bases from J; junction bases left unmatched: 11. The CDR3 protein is CASSLALGRGQGEAFF. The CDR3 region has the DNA TGCGCCAGCAGCTTGGCCTTGGGCAGGGGGCAAGGTGAAGCTTTCTTT.

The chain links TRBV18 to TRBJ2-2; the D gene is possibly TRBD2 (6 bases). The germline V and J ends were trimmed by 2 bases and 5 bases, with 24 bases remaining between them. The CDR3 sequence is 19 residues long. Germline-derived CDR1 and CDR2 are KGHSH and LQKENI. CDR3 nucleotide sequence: TGTGCCAGCTCACCAATTTTTTCCCCGGGTCCGCGGGATACCGGGGAGCTGTTTTTT. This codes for CASSPIFSPGPRDTGELFF.

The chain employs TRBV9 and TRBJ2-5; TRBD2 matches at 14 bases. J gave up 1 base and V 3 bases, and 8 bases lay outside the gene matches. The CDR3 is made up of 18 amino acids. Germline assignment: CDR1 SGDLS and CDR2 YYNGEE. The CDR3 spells CASSEGLAGVGVQETQYF. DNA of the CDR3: TGTGCCAGCAGCGAGGGACTAGCGGGAGTGGGGGTCCAAGAGACCCAGTACTTC.

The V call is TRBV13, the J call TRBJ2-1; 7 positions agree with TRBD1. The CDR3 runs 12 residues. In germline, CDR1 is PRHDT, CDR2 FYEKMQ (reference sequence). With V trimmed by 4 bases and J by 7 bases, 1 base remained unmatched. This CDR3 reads CASSYRGNEQFF. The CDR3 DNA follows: TGTGCCAGCAGCTACAGGGGTAATGAGCAGTTCTTC.

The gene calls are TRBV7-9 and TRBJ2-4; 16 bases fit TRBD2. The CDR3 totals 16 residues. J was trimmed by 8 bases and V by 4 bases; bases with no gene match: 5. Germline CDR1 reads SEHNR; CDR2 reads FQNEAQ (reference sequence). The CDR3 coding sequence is TGTGCCAGCAGCTCCCCGGGACTAGCGGGAGGGGACATTCAGTACTTC. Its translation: CASSSPGLAGGDIQYF.

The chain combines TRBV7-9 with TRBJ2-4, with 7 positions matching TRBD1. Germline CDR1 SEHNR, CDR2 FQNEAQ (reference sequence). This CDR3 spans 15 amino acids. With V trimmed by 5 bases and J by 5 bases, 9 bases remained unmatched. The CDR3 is CASSLGQGVENIQYF. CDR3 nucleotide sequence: TGTGCCAGCAGCCTCGGCCAGGGGGTCGAAAACATTCAGTACTTC.

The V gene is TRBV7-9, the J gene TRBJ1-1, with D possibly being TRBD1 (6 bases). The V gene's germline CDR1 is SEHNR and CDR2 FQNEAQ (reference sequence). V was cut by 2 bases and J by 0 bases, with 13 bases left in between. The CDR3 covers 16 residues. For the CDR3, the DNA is TGTGCCAGCAGCTTATTAACAGGGTCCATGAACACTGAAGCTTTCTTT. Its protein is CASSLLTGSMNTEAFF.

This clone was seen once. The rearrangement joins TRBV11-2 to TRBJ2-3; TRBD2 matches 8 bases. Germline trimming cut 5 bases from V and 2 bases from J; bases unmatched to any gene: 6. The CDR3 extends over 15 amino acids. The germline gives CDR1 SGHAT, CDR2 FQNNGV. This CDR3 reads CASSLKGLATDTQYF. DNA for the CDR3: TGTGCCAGCAGCCTTAAAGGACTAGCCACAGATACGCAGTATTTT.

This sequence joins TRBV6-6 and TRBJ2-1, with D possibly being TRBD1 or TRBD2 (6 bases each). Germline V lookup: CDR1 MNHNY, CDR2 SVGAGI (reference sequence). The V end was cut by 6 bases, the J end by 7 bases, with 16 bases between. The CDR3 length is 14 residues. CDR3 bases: TGTGCCAGCAGGACCTTAGGGGGGTCGAATGAGCAGTTCTTC. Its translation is CASRTLGGSNEQFF.

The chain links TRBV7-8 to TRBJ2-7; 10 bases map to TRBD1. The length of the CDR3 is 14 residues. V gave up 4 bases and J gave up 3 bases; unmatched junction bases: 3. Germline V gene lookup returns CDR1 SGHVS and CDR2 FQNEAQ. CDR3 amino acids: CASSSRDRGYEQYF. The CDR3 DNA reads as TGTGCCAGCAGCTCCCGGGACAGGGGCTACGAGCAGTACTTC.

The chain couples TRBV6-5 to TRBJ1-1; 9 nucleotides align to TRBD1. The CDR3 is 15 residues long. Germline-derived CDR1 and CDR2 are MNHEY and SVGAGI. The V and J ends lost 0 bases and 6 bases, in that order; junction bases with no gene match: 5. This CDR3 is CASSYSQGALAEAFF. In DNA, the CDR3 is TGTGCCAGCAGTTACTCACAGGGGGCCTTGGCTGAAGCTTTCTTT.

The CDR3 reads CASTETRTEGYTF. The CDR3, as DNA: TGTGCCAGCACGGAAACGAGAACGGAGGGCTACACCTTC. V gene TRBV5-4 combines with J gene TRBJ1-2; the D is unclear. Germline V gene sequence: CDR1 SGHNT, CDR2 YYREEE (reference sequence). Trimming left V 6 bases short and J 8 bases short, with 17 bases between. The CDR3 spans 13 residues.

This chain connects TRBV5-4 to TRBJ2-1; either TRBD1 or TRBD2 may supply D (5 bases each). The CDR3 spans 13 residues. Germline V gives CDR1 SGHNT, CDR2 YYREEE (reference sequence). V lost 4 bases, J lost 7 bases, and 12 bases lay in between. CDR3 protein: CASSHGTPNEQFF. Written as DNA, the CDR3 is TGTGCCAGCAGCCACGGGACCCCTAATGAGCAGTTCTTC.

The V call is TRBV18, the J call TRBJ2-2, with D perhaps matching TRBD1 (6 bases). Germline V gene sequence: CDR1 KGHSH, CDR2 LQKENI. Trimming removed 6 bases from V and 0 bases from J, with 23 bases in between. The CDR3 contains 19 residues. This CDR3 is CASSSPFQPGHPNTGELFF. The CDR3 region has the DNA TGTGCCAGCTCTTCCCCCTTCCAACCGGGACATCCGAACACCGGGGAGCTGTTTTTT.

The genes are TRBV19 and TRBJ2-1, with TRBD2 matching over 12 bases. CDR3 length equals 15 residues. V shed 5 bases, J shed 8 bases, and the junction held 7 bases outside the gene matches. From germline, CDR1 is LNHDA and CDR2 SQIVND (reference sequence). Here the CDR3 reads CASSPTSGSPHEQFF. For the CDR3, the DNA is TGTGCCAGTAGTCCGACTAGCGGGAGTCCCCATGAGCAGTTCTTC. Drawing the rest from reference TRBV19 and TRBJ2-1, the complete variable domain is DGGITQSPKYLFRKEGQNVTLSCEQNLNHDAMYWYRQDPGQGLRLIYYSQIVNDFQKGDIAEGYSVSREKKESFPLTVTSAQKNPTAFYLCASSPTSGSPHEQFFGPGTRLTVL.

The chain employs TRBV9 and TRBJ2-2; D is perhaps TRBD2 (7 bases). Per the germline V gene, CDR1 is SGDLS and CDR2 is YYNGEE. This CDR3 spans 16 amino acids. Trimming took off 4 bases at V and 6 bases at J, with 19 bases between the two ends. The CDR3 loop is CASSPWGGALPGELFF. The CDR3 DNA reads TGTGCCAGCAGCCCTTGGGGGGGGGCCCTTCCCGGGGAGCTGTTTTTT.

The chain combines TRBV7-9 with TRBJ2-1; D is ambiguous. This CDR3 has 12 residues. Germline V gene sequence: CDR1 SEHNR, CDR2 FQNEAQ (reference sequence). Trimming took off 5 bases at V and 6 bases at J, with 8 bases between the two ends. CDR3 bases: TGTGCCAGCAGCCCCGGTTCCAATGAGCAGTTCTTC. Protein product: CASSPGSNEQFF.

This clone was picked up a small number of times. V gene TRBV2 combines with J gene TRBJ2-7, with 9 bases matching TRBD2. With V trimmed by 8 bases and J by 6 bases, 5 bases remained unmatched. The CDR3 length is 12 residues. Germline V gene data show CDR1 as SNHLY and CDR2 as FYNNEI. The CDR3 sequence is CASQGGRGEQYF. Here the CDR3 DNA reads TGTGCCAGCCAGGGCGGGAGGGGCGAGCAGTACTTC.

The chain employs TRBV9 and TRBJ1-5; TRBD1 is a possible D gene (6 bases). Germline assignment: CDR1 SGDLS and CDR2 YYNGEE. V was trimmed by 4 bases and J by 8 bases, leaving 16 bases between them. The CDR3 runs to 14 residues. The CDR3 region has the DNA TGTGCCAGCAGCATGGACAGTTTTGGGGAGCCCCAGCATTTT. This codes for CASSMDSFGEPQHF. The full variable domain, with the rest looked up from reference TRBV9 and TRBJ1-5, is DSGVTQTPKHLITATGQRVTLRCSPRSGDLSVYWYQQSLDQGLQFLIQYYNGEERAKGNILERFSAQQFPDLHSELNLSSLELGDSALYFCASSMDSFGEPQHFGDGTRLSIL.

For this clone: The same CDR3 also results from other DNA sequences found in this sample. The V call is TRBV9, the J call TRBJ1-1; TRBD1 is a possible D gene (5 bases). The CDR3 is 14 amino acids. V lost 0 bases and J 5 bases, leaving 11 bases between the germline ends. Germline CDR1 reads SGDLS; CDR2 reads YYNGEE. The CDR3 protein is CASSVAGAGTEAFF. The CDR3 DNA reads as TGTGCCAGCAGCGTAGCTGGGGCAGGGACTGAAGCTTTCTTT.

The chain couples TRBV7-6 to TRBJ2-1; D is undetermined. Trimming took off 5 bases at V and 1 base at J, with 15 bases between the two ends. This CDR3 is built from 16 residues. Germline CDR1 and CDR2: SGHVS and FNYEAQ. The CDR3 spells CASSLRSALSYNEQFF. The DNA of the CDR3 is TGTGCCAGCAGCCTTAGAAGTGCATTATCCTACAATGAGCAGTTCTTC.

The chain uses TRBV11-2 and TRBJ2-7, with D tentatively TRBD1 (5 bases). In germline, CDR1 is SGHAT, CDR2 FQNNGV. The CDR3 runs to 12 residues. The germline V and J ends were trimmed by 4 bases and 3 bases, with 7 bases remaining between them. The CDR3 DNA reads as TGTGCCAGCAGCTCGACAGACTACGAGCAGTACTTC. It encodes CASSSTDYEQYF.

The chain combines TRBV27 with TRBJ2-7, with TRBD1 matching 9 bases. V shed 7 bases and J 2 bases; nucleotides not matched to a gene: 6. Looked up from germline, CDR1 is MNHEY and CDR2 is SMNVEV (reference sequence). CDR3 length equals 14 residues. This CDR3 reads CASTGQGWPYEQYF. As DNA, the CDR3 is TGTGCCAGCACCGGACAGGGGTGGCCCTACGAGCAGTACTTC.

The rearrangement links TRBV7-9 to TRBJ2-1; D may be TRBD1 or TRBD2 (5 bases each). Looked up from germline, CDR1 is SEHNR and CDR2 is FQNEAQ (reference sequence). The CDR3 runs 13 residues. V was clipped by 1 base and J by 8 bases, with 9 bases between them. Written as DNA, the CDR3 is TGTGCCAGCAGCTTAGAGTTGGGACATGAGCAGTTCTTC. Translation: CASSLELGHEQFF.

As DNA, the CDR3 is TGTGCCACCAGCAGAGATGGGGCAGGGAATGGCTACACCTTC. It encodes CATSRDGAGNGYTF. V is TRBV15 and J is TRBJ1-2, with D possibly TRBD1 on 5 matching bases. The CDR3 consists of 14 residues. V lost 0 bases and J lost 6, with 11 bases in between. Germline CDR1 reads LNHNV; CDR2 reads YYDKDF (reference sequence).

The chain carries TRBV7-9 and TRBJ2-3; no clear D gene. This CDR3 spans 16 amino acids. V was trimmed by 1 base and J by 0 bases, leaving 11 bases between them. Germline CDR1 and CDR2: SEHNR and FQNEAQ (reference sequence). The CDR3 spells CASSLDYRGSTDTQYF. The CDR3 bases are TGTGCCAGCAGCTTAGATTATAGAGGAAGCACAGATACGCAGTATTTT.

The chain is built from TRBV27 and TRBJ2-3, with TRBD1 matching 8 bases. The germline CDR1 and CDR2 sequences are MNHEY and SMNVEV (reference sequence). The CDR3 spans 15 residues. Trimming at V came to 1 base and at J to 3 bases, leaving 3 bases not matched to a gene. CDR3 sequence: CASSLWTGRTDTQYF. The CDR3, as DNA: TGTGCCAGCAGTTTATGGACAGGGAGGACAGATACGCAGTATTTT.

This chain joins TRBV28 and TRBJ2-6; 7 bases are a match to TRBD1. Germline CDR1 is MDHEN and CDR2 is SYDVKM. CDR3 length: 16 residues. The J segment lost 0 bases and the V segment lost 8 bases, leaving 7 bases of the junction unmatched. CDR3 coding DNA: TGTGCCAGCGCGGACAGGACGATCTCTGGGGCCAACGTCCTGACTTTC. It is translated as CASADRTISGANVLTF.